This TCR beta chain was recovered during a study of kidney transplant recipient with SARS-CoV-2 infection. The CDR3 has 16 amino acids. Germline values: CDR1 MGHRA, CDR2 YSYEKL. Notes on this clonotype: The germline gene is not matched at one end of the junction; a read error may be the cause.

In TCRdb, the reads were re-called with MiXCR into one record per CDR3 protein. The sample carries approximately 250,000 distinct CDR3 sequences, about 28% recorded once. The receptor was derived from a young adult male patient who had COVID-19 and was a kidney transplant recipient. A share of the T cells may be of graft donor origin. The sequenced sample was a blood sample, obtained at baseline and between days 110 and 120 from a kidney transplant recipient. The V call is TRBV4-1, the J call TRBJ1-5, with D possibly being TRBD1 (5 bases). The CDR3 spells CASSHELGLGNRPQHF. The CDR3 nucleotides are TGCGCCAGCAGCCATGAATTGGGACTTGGCAATCGGCCCCAGCATTTT.